This is a list of T cell receptor beta chains from one sample in a study of cytomegalovirus exposure and HLA in healthy donors. Here immunoSEQ multiplex PCR was the method, and the copy in TCRdb shows in-frame clones only, minus some. The table shows about 140,000 clones, with 75% to 90% occurring only once. The sample consisted of PBMCs. These receptors were obtained from a woman under 40 in good health and CMV-seronegative. CDR3s include the opening cysteine and the closing phenylalanine or tryptophan. D genes are given only for firm matches. Part of the rows lack a size; the others show once, few, many or a class for expanded clones.

v_call	j_call	clone_size	d_call	cdr3_nt	cdr3_aa
TRBV7-9	TRBJ1-1	once	NA	TGTGCCAGCAGCCCATATACTGGGGGCCGCGACACTGAAGCTTTCTTT	CASSPYTGGRDTEAFF
TRBV21-1	TRBJ2-5	NA	NA	TGTGCCAGCAGCAAATGGGCAGAAGAGACCCAGTACTTC	CASSKWAEETQYF
TRBV27	TRBJ2-5	NA	TRBD1	TGTGCCAGCGGACAGGGGGTAGGAGAGACCCAGTACTTC	CASGQGVGETQYF
TRBV19	TRBJ1-1	NA	NA	TGTGCCAGTACCAATACCGACAGTTTGGAAGCTTTCTTT	CASTNTDSLEAFF
TRBV19	TRBJ1-5	NA	TRBD1	TGTGCCAGTAGTCAGACAGGGGGCTATCAGCCCCAGCATTTT	CASSQTGGYQPQHF
TRBV28	TRBJ2-7	NA	NA	TGTGCCAGCAGTTTACCTCTCGGACACTACGAGCAGTACTTC	CASSLPLGHYEQYF
TRBV7-9	TRBJ2-7	NA	TRBD2	TGTGCCAGCAGCCCAGGACTAGCGGGCGATGCTTACGAGCAGTACTTC	CASSPGLAGDAYEQYF
TRBV7-9	TRBJ1-2	NA	TRBD1	TGTGCCAGCAGACCAGGGGGGTCCTATGGCTACACCTTC	CASRPGGSYGYTF
TRBV5-4	TRBJ2-3	NA	TRBD2	TGTGCCAGCAGCGCGGCGACTAGCGGGAGCACAGATACGCAGTATTTT	CASSAATSGSTDTQYF
TRBV7-9	TRBJ2-7	once	NA	TGTGCCAGCAGCCAGCTCCGAGGAACCTTCTACGAGCAGTACTTC	CASSQLRGTFYEQYF